This TCR beta chain originates from a study of technical replicates of blood from four donors. The CDR3 length is 15 residues. The germline V gene encodes CDR1 SGDLS and CDR2 YYNGEE. The V segment lost 3 bases and the J segment 8 bases; nucleotides outside the gene matches: 8. Data came from immunoSEQ multiplex PCR; TCRdb stores just in-frame clones and leaves some out. This repertoire shows roughly 72,000 clones, approximately 93% found once; its top ten account for 0.3% to 0.5%. This receptor was identified in a human donor in good health. Input material: T cells isolated from PBMCs. This chain uses TRBV9 with TRBJ1-4; 9 bases map to TRBD1. The CDR3 protein is CASSATGGKGEKLFF. CDR3 DNA sequence: TGTGCCAGCAGCGCCACAGGGGGCAAGGGGGAAAAACTGTTTTTT.